These T cell receptor beta chains were read from a single sample in a study of identical twins. TCRdb reprocessed the 5' RACE reads via MiXCR and lists one record per CDR3 protein. The data show about 520,000 distinct CDR3 sequences, roughly 21% seen once. This sample was also put to use in a study of T cells expressing NK-cell markers.

The specimen sequenced was CD4+ T cells sorted from blood. The receptors shown here come from a woman aged 18 to 35 in good health. Each CDR3 is given with its conserved first and last residue. The D gene is left open where the match is weak.

TRBD2,TRBV3-1,CASSRRGTQSGELFF
TRBD1,TRBV13,CASSPPPGQNQETQYF
-,TRBV19,CASRALWTHNEQFF
-,TRBV30,CAWSRGRKLAYEQYF
-,TRBV11-2,CASSLGPSNSGANVLTF
-,TRBV10-3,CAISESGDRSPLHF
-,TRBV4-2,CASSQDLGSYEQYF
-,TRBV6-1,CASSLPGRGYNEQFF
-,TRBV6-5,CASRYGPSGTEAFF
-,TRBV12-3/TRBV12-4,CASSLGLLGAPQETQYF
TRBD2,TRBV5-6,CASSLAPGGQETQYF
-,TRBV20-1,CSALFSGTDTQYF
-,TRBV5-5,CASQQSGSSYNEQFF
-,TRBV7-2,CASSFSPPGYNEQFF
-,TRBV12-3/TRBV12-4,CASSLWGPGTDTQYF
-,TRBV29-1,CSVYERQPTGELFF
TRBD1,TRBV20-1,CSARKGGIAEQYF
-,TRBV20-1,CSARTLSDTQYF
TRBD2,TRBV7-8,CASSFRGTSSSTDTQYF
TRBD2,TRBV27,CASSLATSGSSYNEQFF
TRBD2,TRBV12-3/TRBV12-4,CASSLPSGNYNEQFF
TRBD2,TRBV5-6,CASSLELAGGLQAKNIQYF
-,TRBV11-1,CASSPRVGENTGELFF
-,TRBV9,CASSVDGYTQYF
-,TRBV2,CASSEVNPGATEAFF
TRBD2,TRBV5-1,CASSKGLAGATDTQYF
TRBD2,TRBV6-2/TRBV6-3,CASSYPSGQQFF
-,TRBV20-1,CRVFGDAATNEQFF
TRBD2,TRBV6-5,CASSFGLAGETGTQYF
-,TRBV12-3/TRBV12-4,CASSAGTYDEQFF
-,TRBV6-5,CASSSTYLSGPKDTEAFF
-,TRBV7-9,CASSTIGNSPLHF
-,TRBV9,CASSVGGFGTLANQPQHF
-,TRBV4-1,CASSQDPPWRINQPQHF
TRBD1,TRBV20-1,CSARPSGQGGTEAFF
-,TRBV11-2,CASSTSLVGNEQFF
TRBD1,TRBV20-1,CSAARQGAGEQYF
-,TRBV7-6,CASSLGYRAFGETQYF
TRBD2,TRBV5-6,CASSSRFAGGNIQYF
-,TRBV20-1,CSAIGQNRGYTF
TRBD2,TRBV4-3,CASSPGGRHSYEQYF
-,TRBV10-2,CASTDRLNTIYF
TRBD2,TRBV12-3/TRBV12-4,CASLNVGTTQFF
-,TRBV6-1,CASSEAWIYEQFF
TRBD2,TRBV7-2,CASSSSGGAPEQFF
-,TRBV29-1,CSVENRVWQPQHF
-,TRBV9,CASSVSALNQPQHF
-,TRBV12-3/TRBV12-4,CASSFSTGRVGELFF
-,TRBV20-1,CSAPGRGYTEAFF
TRBD1,TRBV24-1,CATSDDRGGYTF
-,TRBV2,CATLPELIYGYTF
-,TRBV5-1,CASKVNNEQFF
-,TRBV9,CASSPRGGGMETQYF
-,TRBV6-2/TRBV6-3,CASSLLASESEQFF
-,TRBV29-1,CSVAGSGTDTQYF
-,TRBV20-1,CSARGALVGQGDTQYF
-,TRBV5-1,CASSLDRAWEQYF